The present TCR beta chain was sequenced within a study of cytomegalovirus exposure and HLA in healthy donors. At the level of the study: A prior study identified 117 million unique TCR beta sequences from some 200 million T cells. The study's early data release held some 85 million unique TCRs from HLA-typed donors.

Findings of the study overall: The study reported that TCR beta sequences accurately predicted HLA-A and HLA-B alleles in most subjects. CMV antigen specificity was confirmed in vitro for a few CMV-associated chains.

With regard to this clone: Its antigen is still unknown.

Looked up from germline, CDR1 is ENHRY and CDR2 is SYGVKD. The CDR3 is 18 residues long. Between the trimmed V and J ends, which lost 5 bases and 0 bases, there was a span of 22 bases. Use of 60 Vbeta and 13 Jbeta primers characterized the PCR. Sequencing was performed with immunoSEQ multiplex PCR; in TCRdb, only in-frame clones are kept and a portion is missing. The sample includes 120,000 or so clones, 75% to 90% of them seen just once. The V and J genes are TRBV10-3 and TRBJ1-2; D perhaps matches TRBD1 (5 bases). This sequence was found in a young man in good health and CMV-seronegative. Sequenced input: PBMCs. The CDR3 DNA reads TGTGCCATCAGTTTTCAAGCGGGGGGACTAACAACTAACTATGGCTACACCTTC. Its translation is CAISFQAGGLTTNYGYTF.